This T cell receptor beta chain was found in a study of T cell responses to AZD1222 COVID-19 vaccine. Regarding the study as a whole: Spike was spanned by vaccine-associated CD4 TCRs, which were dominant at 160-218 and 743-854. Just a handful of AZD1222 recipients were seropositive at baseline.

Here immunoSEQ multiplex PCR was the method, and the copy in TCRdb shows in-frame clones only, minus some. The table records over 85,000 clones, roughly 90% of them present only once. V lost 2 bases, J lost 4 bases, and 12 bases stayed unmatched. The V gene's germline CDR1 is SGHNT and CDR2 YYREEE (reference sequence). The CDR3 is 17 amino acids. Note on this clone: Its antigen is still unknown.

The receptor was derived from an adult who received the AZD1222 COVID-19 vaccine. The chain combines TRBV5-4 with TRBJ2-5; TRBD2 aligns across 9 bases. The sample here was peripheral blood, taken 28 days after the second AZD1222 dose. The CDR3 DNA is TGTGCCAGCAGCTTTCGGGTCGGCGGGGGGGCCGGAGAGACCCAGTACTTC. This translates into CASSFRVGGGAGETQYF.